This entry features one T cell receptor beta chain sequence. The CDR3 contains 14 residues. The germline V gene encodes CDR1 SGHVS and CDR2 FNYEAQ. Trimming took off 1 base at V and 7 bases at J, with 10 bases between the two ends. The data were obtained in a study of cytomegalovirus exposure and HLA in healthy donors. With 60 Vbeta and 13 Jbeta primers, the PCR was carried out. Generated by immunoSEQ multiplex PCR, the TCRdb table keeps only in-frame clones and is missing some. The sample yields approximately 220,000 clones, about 80% seen once. The clonotype originates from a man in his forties in good health and CMV-seropositive. The chain is built from TRBV7-6 and TRBJ1-4; maybe TRBD1 (5 bases). The sequenced material came from PBMCs. This CDR3 reads CASSLVGLSEKLFF. The DNA of the CDR3 is TGTGCCAGCAGCTTAGTGGGGCTGAGTGAAAAACTGTTTTTT.